Below, 18 T cell receptor beta chains from the same sample are listed, as sequenced in a study of early T cells in non-severe SARS-CoV-2 infection. TCRdb re-called the 5' RACE reads through MiXCR, storing one row per CDR3 protein. The table has tens of thousands of distinct CDR3 sequences, about 4.9% seen once. The sequenced sample was whole blood. These receptors came from an adult who was a healthcare worker with PCR-confirmed SARS-CoV-2 infection or an uninfected control (not recorded which).

This clonotype was observed at least ten times. The J gene is TRBJ2-7, the V gene TRBV6-6, with TRBD1 matching 8 bases. Germline assignment: CDR1 MNHNY and CDR2 SVGAGI (reference sequence). The CDR3 runs 14 residues. V was pared by 5 bases and J by 2 bases, with 5 bases of the junction left unmatched. For the CDR3, the DNA is TGTGCCAGCAGTAAGGGGACAGGAGCCTACGAGCAGTACTTC. It is translated as CASSKGTGAYEQYF.

This clonotype has ten or more counts. This rearrangement joins TRBV11-2 to TRBJ2-1; 9 positions match TRBD1. In germline, CDR1 is SGHAT, CDR2 FQNNGV. The CDR3 has 15 amino acids. Trimming cost V 4 bases and J 2 bases; bases outside gene matches: 3. CDR3 coding DNA: TGTGCCAGCAGCTCGGACAGGGGTGCCTACAATGAGCAGTTCTTC. Amino acids: CASSSDRGAYNEQFF. The variable domain in full, with the rest retrieved from reference TRBV11-2 and TRBJ2-1, is EAGVAQSPRYKIIEKRQSVAFWCNPISGHATLYWYQQILGQGPKLLIQFQNNGVVDDSQLPKDRFSAERLKGVDSTLKIQPAKLEDSAVYLCASSSDRGAYNEQFFGPGTRLTVL.

In its sample, this clonotype was seen many times. The chain uses TRBV24-1 and TRBJ1-5; no firm D call. V was cut by 4 bases and J by 7 bases, with 13 bases left in between. CDR1 is KGHDR, CDR2 SFDVKD, per germline. The CDR3 has 14 residues. CDR3 sequence (DNA): TGTGCCACCAGTGAGCGTTGGGTGAGGCAGCCCCAGCATTTT. Protein sequence: CATSERWVRQPQHF.

CDR3 residues: CASSLLPQGGNTIYF. The CDR3 nucleotides are TGTGCCAGCAGCTTGCTTCCCCAGGGAGGAAACACCATATATTTT. V is TRBV7-2 and J is TRBJ1-3, with D possibly matching TRBD1 (5 bases). The germline V gene encodes CDR1 SGHTA and CDR2 FQGNSA. The CDR3 runs 15 residues. Trimming pared 3 bases from V and 4 bases from J, leaving 13 bases between.

This clonotype was seen repeatedly, ten times or more. CDR3 sequence: CASTLSGQVNNSPLHF. CDR3 coding DNA: TGTGCCAGCACCCTCTCAGGACAGGTTAATAATTCACCCCTCCACTTT. The rearrangement uses TRBV28 and TRBJ1-6; 7 bases are a match to TRBD1. The CDR3 covers 16 residues. With V trimmed by 7 bases and J by 5 bases, 11 bases remained unmatched. Per germline, CDR1 MDHEN and CDR2 SYDVKM.

This clonotype was seen at least ten times. This chain connects TRBV6-5 to TRBJ1-1, with 7 bases aligning to TRBD1. The germline V gene encodes CDR1 MNHEY and CDR2 SVGAGI. The junction had 7 bases not matched to a gene; V was cut back by 5 bases and J by 1 base. CDR3 length: 15 amino acids. CDR3 DNA sequence: TGTGCCAGCAGTGACAGGGCCGGGGGGAACACTGAAGCTTTCTTT. Protein product: CASSDRAGGNTEAFF.

This clonotype was observed many times. V is TRBV20-1 and J is TRBJ1-3; weak D call: TRBD1 (6 bases). The CDR3 runs to 16 residues. V was pared by 5 bases and J by 0 bases, with 17 bases between. Germline assignment: CDR1 DFQATT and CDR2 SNEGSKA (reference sequence). CDR3 amino acids: CSAETGQFTSGNTIYF. The CDR3 nucleotides are TGCAGTGCTGAGACAGGACAGTTCACCTCTGGAAACACCATATATTTT.

The sample holds many counts of this clonotype. The chain couples TRBV19 to TRBJ2-3; TRBD2 aligns across 11 bases. Germline V gene sequence: CDR1 LNHDA, CDR2 SQIVND (reference sequence). After removal of 11 bases from V and 7 bases from J, the junction contained 11 bases not matched to a gene. The CDR3 runs 14 residues. Here the CDR3 reads CASTSLAGDYTQYF. The CDR3 DNA reads TGTGCCTCGACATCACTAGCGGGAGACTATACGCAGTATTTT.

Many counts were recorded for this clonotype. This chain links TRBV29-1 with TRBJ2-5, with D tentatively TRBD1 (6 bases). V lost 8 bases, J lost 2 bases, and 15 bases lay in between. CDR3 length: 13 amino acids. Germline lookup yields CDR1 SQVTM and CDR2 ANQGSEA. In DNA form, the CDR3 reads TGCAGCCTGCGAACAGGGATACAAGAGACCCAGTACTTC. This sequence encodes CSLRTGIQETQYF.

This clonotype was detected only a few times. The chain joins TRBV29-1 to TRBJ2-1; 8 bases align to TRBD2. V was pared by 7 bases and J by 2 bases, with 7 bases of the junction left unmatched. Looked up from germline, CDR1 is SQVTM and CDR2 is ANQGSEA. This CDR3 comprises 14 residues. The CDR3 DNA is TGCAGCGCCAATAGCGGGGCCGCCTACAATGAGCAGTTCTTC. Translating it yields CSANSGAAYNEQFF.

This clonotype was seen many times. The genes are TRBV27 and TRBJ2-1; no clear D. CDR1 and CDR2 from the germline V gene are MNHEY and SMNVEV (reference sequence). This CDR3 contains 15 residues. V shed 2 bases and J shed 8 bases, with 16 bases lying between them. CDR3 coding DNA: TGTGCCAGCAGTTTAGGAATAGCCCACAATGATGAGCAGTTCTTC. Translated: CASSLGIAHNDEQFF.

This clonotype has more than one count but fewer than ten. The chain employs TRBV6-5 and TRBJ2-1, with D possibly matching TRBD2 (5 bases). Germline assignment: CDR1 MNHEY and CDR2 SVGAGI. Trimming shortened V by 6 bases and J by 1 base, and 13 bases separated the two germline ends. The CDR3 loop spans 15 amino acids. The CDR3: CASSLPGSSYNEQFF. DNA for the CDR3: TGTGCCAGCAGCTTACCGGGGTCGTCCTACAATGAGCAGTTCTTC.

This clonotype came up many times. This rearrangement joins TRBV18 to TRBJ1-2, with 7 nucleotides matching TRBD1. Germline loops: CDR1 KGHSH, CDR2 LQKENI. The CDR3 extends over 17 amino acids. Unmatched junction bases numbered 17, after V lost 3 bases and J lost 7 bases. This chain's CDR3 is CASSPSSQTGPPGGYTF. The CDR3 nucleotides read TGTGCCAGCTCACCTAGTAGCCAGACAGGGCCCCCCGGTGGCTACACCTTC.

This clonotype has at least ten counts. This chain links TRBV5-1 with TRBJ2-5; D perhaps matches TRBD2 (6 bases). The V end was cut by 2 bases, the J end by 4 bases, with 15 bases between. This CDR3 contains 15 residues. CDR1 is SGHRS, CDR2 YFSETQ, per germline. The CDR3 sequence is CASSLGTPGGETQYF. The CDR3 region has the DNA TGCGCCAGCAGCTTAGGGACTCCCGGTGGAGAGACCCAGTACTTC.

This clonotype appeared a few times. This chain links TRBV5-1 with TRBJ2-3, with TRBD2 matching 9 bases. J gave up 5 bases and V 7 bases, and 5 bases lay outside the gene matches. CDR1 SGHRS and CDR2 YFSETQ come from the germline V gene. This CDR3 region has 13 residues. The CDR3 sequence is CASRREGQDTQYF. The CDR3 DNA sequence: TGCGCCAGCCGGCGGGAGGGCCAAGATACGCAGTATTTT.

This clonotype was detected ten times or more. This sequence joins TRBV27 and TRBJ2-3; 8 bases are shared with TRBD2. The CDR3 runs to 15 residues. The V gene's germline CDR1 is MNHEY and CDR2 SMNVEV (reference sequence). V lost 6 bases to trimming and J lost 7 bases; unmatched junction nucleotides: 12. For the CDR3, the DNA is TGTGCCAGCAGCGAGAATAGCGGGGCGTTATATACGCAGTATTTT. It is translated as CASSENSGALYTQYF.

This clonotype was counted at least ten times. V and J are TRBV19 and TRBJ2-7; D is possibly TRBD1 (7 bases). In germline, CDR1 is LNHDA, CDR2 SQIVND (reference sequence). CDR3 size: 15 residues. Trimming took 0 bases from V and 2 from J, leaving 11 bases between them. CDR3 in amino acids: CASSIEPGGTYEQYF. CDR3 nucleotides: TGTGCCAGTAGTATAGAGCCAGGGGGGACCTACGAGCAGTACTTC.

This clonotype came up a few times. DNA for the CDR3: TGCGCCAGCAGTACGCCGGGACTAGTCGGGTACGAGCAGTACTTC. Encoded protein: CASSTPGLVGYEQYF. The chain links TRBV10-2 to TRBJ2-7, with 8 bases matching TRBD2. Germline V gene sequence: CDR1 WSHSY, CDR2 SAAADI. J gave up 4 bases and V 5 bases, and 10 bases lay outside the gene matches. CDR3 size: 15 residues.